The 9 T cell receptor beta chains reported below all come from one sample, sequenced in a study of kidney transplant recipient with SARS-CoV-2 infection. One entry per CDR3 protein results from TCRdb running MiXCR on the reads. The sample records 200,000 to 250,000 distinct CDR3 sequences, under 30% being singletons. The starting material was a blood sample, obtained at baseline and between days 110 and 120 from a kidney transplant recipient. These TCRs come from a male patient aged 25 to 39 who had COVID-19 and was a kidney transplant recipient. Some T cells may originate from the graft donor.

This clonotype was counted many times. V and J are TRBV24-1 and TRBJ1-2; weak D call: TRBD1 (6 bases). The CDR3 totals 13 residues. Germline V gene sequence: CDR1 KGHDR, CDR2 SFDVKD. The V and J ends lost 8 bases and 9 bases respectively, with 18 bases between them. The chain's CDR3 is CATTPGGGMSYTF. The CDR3 coding sequence is TGTGCCACCACCCCCGGAGGGGGGATGAGCTACACCTTC.

This clonotype was detected many times. The chain couples TRBV30 to TRBJ1-5; tentative D call: TRBD1 (5 bases). The germline gives CDR1 GTSNPN, CDR2 SVGIG (reference sequence). CDR3 length equals 14 residues. Trimming removed 1 base at V and 4 bases at J, with 11 bases between. CDR3 nucleotide sequence: TGTGCCTGGAGTGGGACAAATTGGAATCAGCCCCAGCATTTT. Translating it yields CAWSGTNWNQPQHF.

This clonotype was counted a few times. CDR3 bases: TGTGCCACCAGCCAGTCCATAAGGTGTGGAAAGACCTATGGCTACACCTTC. This codes for CATSQSIRCGKTYGYTF. This chain connects TRBV15 to TRBJ1-2, with D uncertain. V was cut by 5 bases and J by 4 bases, with 23 bases left in between. The CDR3 extends over 17 amino acids. Per germline, CDR1 LNHNV and CDR2 YYDKDF (reference sequence).

This clonotype was detected ten times or more. V usage is TRBV9 and J usage is TRBJ1-2; no clear D gene. The V and J ends lost 3 bases and 5 bases respectively, with 23 bases between them. This CDR3 has 17 amino acids. The V gene's germline CDR1 is SGDLS and CDR2 YYNGEE. CDR3 DNA: TGTGCCAGCAGCGCGGGTACTTTGGCAGGCGTCTCATATGGCTACACCTTC. Translation gives CASSAGTLAGVSYGYTF. The whole variable domain, remainder taken from reference TRBV9 and TRBJ1-2, is DSGVTQTPKHLITATGQRVTLRCSPRSGDLSVYWYQQSLDQGLQFLIQYYNGEERAKGNILERFSAQQFPDLHSELNLSSLELGDSALYFCASSAGTLAGVSYGYTFGSGTRLTVV.

In this sample, this clonotype turned up a few times. The V call is TRBV5-1, the J call TRBJ1-4; 7 positions match TRBD1. V dropped 5 bases and J dropped 3; count of bases not matched to a gene: 4. This CDR3 region has 14 residues. Germline V gene lookup returns CDR1 SGHRS and CDR2 YFSETQ. CDR3 bases: TGCGCCAGCAGTACGACAGGGTCTAATGAAAAACTGTTTTTT. It encodes CASSTTGSNEKLFF.

Only a few counts were recorded for this clonotype. The V gene is TRBV5-1, the J gene TRBJ2-1; TRBD2 is a possible D gene (6 bases). V was pared by 0 bases and J by 0 bases, with 10 bases between. The length of the CDR3 is 16 residues. Per germline, CDR1 SGHRS and CDR2 YFSETQ. The DNA of the CDR3 is TGCGCCAGCAGCTTGGTTGGAGGGAGCTCCTACAATGAGCAGTTCTTC. Encoded protein: CASSLVGGSSYNEQFF. Based on the CDR3 plus reference TRBV5-1 and TRBJ2-1, the full variable domain is KAGVTQTPRYLIKTRGQQVTLSCSPISGHRSVSWYQQTPGQGLQFLFEYFSETQRNKGNFPGRFSGRQFSNSRSEMNVSTLELGDSALYLCASSLVGGSSYNEQFFGPGTRLTVL.

This clonotype was found many times. This chain links TRBV4-2 with TRBJ2-7; 9 bases are shared with TRBD1. V was pared by 1 base and J by 3 bases, with 1 base of the junction left unmatched. Germline V gives CDR1 LGHNA, CDR2 YNFKEQ. The CDR3 loop spans 14 amino acids. The CDR3 sequence is CASSQGDRDYEQYF. CDR3 bases: TGTGCCAGCAGCCAAGGGGACAGGGACTACGAGCAGTACTTC.

The sample holds many counts of this clonotype. This chain connects TRBV30 to TRBJ1-2, with D unclear. Between the trimmed V and J ends, which lost 4 bases and 4 bases, there was a span of 22 bases. Germline assignment: CDR1 GTSNPN and CDR2 SVGIG (reference sequence). The length of the CDR3 is 16 residues. The CDR3 sequence: CAWKIQRYRKTYGYTF. The DNA for the CDR3 is TGTGCCTGGAAGATTCAGCGTTATAGAAAGACCTATGGCTACACCTTC.

This clonotype appeared many times. This rearrangement joins TRBV4-1 to TRBJ1-1, with 8 nucleotides matching TRBD1. With V trimmed by 0 bases and J by 0 bases, 6 bases remained unmatched. Germline CDR1 MGHRA, CDR2 YSYEKL. This CDR3 comprises 17 residues. The CDR3 sequence: CASSQDPNRGMNTEAFF. The CDR3 nucleotides read TGCGCCAGCAGCCAAGATCCGAACAGGGGGATGAACACTGAAGCTTTCTTT.